The present T cell receptor beta chain was sequenced within a study of molecular identifiers for immune sequencing clone quantification. TCRdb independently ran MiXCR on the PCR reads; one entry per CDR3 protein. This sample has around 470,000 distinct CDR3 sequences; about a fifth occur once, and the top ten carry about 0.8%. This clonotype was picked up a small number of times. The CDR3 runs 14 residues. J gave up 4 bases and V 4 bases, and 5 bases lay outside the gene matches. Germline loops: CDR1 LNHDA, CDR2 SQIVND (reference sequence). Material for sequencing was naive CD8+ T cells from blood, with Jurkat cell RNA spiked in. Subset here: FACS-sorted CD8+CD4-CCR7+CD45RA+ naive T cells. This chain links TRBV19 with TRBJ2-5, with 8 bases identical to TRBD1. This clonotype was obtained from a human donor in good health. Some libraries in this study had Jurkat cell RNA spiked in. This CDR3 reads CASSNPTGVETQYF. The CDR3 DNA reads TGTGCCAGTAGTAACCCGACAGGGGTAGAGACCCAGTACTTC.